These 23 T cell receptor beta chains originate from one sample sequenced in a study of blood T cell repertoires in COVID-19. Assay used: immunoSEQ multiplex PCR; TCRdb lists only in-frame clones, some missing. The data show approximately 140,000 clones, around 85% seen once. The sequencing sample was made of peripheral blood. Source of these receptors: a man between 65 and 79 years old with acute or convalescent COVID-19.

V gene TRBV2 combines with J gene TRBJ2-6; no firm D call. The CDR3 has 14 residues. V was shortened by 6 bases and J by 0 bases, with 6 bases between the two germline ends. Germline values: CDR1 SNHLY, CDR2 FYNNEI. The CDR3 coding sequence is TGTGCCAGCAGCCTAAGCTCTGGGGCCAACGTCCTGACTTTC. This encodes CASSLSSGANVLTF.

CDR3 sequence: CASSPLTSVNEQYF. The CDR3 DNA follows: TGCGCCAGCAGCCCCCTGACTAGCGTCAACGAGCAGTACTTC. The chain recombines TRBV5-1 with TRBJ2-7; 8 bases fit TRBD2. The germline gives CDR1 SGHRS, CDR2 YFSETQ. CDR3 length equals 14 residues. After removal of 4 bases from V and 5 bases from J, the junction contained 8 bases not matched to a gene.

This chain links TRBV6-2 or TRBV6-3 with TRBJ2-3; 11 bases match TRBD1. The V gene's germline CDR1 is MNHEY and CDR2 SVGEGT. The CDR3 has 15 residues. Trimming at V came to 6 bases and at J to 5 bases, leaving 7 bases not matched to a gene. DNA of the CDR3: TGTGCCAGCAGCTCCGGGACAGGGGGGTTAGATACGCAGTATTTT. It yields the protein CASSSGTGGLDTQYF.

This CDR3 reads CASSGPLAGISDTQYF. CDR3 nucleotide sequence: TGTGCCAGCAGTGGACCACTAGCGGGAATATCGGATACGCAGTATTTT. The V gene is TRBV6-6, the J gene TRBJ2-3; 10 positions agree with TRBD2. This CDR3 region has 16 residues. Germline CDR1 and CDR2: MNHNY and SVGAGI (reference sequence). With 5 bases clipped from V and 6 bases from J, the junction kept 11 bases outside the gene matches.

The V gene is TRBV5-1, the J gene TRBJ1-2, with TRBD1 as a possible D gene (6 bases). This CDR3 comprises 12 residues. Trimming stripped 6 bases from V and 4 bases from J, with 10 bases between. CDR1 is SGHRS and CDR2 is YFSETQ in the germline V gene. The CDR3 loop reads CASTGGSYGYTF. The CDR3 DNA reads TGCGCCAGCACGGGGGGCAGCTATGGCTACACCTTC.

This clone came up once. The J gene is TRBJ2-3, the V gene TRBV10-3; 8 positions agree with TRBD2. After removal of 6 bases from V and 4 bases from J, the junction contained 9 bases not matched to a gene. Germline values: CDR1 ENHRY, CDR2 SYGVKD. The CDR3 is 15 residues long. The chain's CDR3 is CAIREAGDWADTQYF. CDR3 DNA: TGTGCCATCAGAGAAGCGGGAGATTGGGCAGATACGCAGTATTTT.

This chain uses TRBV6-1 with TRBJ1-1; no definite D call. Trimming took 0 bases from V and 11 from J, leaving 13 bases between them. CDR1 is MNHNS and CDR2 is SASEGT in the germline V gene. The CDR3 has 13 residues. The CDR3 bases are TGTGCCAGCAGTGAAGCGTCGACGGGAGGTGCTTTCTTT. It yields the protein CASSEASTGGAFF.

A single count supports this clone. The chain uses TRBV5-4 and TRBJ2-3, with no clear D. Germline V gene data show CDR1 as SGHNT and CDR2 as YYREEE (reference sequence). V was shortened by 0 bases and J by 2 bases, with 7 bases between the two germline ends. The CDR3 length is 14 residues. CDR3 residues: CASSLVVNTDTQYF. CDR3 DNA sequence: TGTGCCAGCAGCTTGGTAGTTAACACAGATACGCAGTATTTT. The whole variable domain, remainder taken from reference TRBV5-4 and TRBJ2-3, is ETGVTQSPTHLIKTRGQQVTLRCSSQSGHNTVSWYQQALGQGPQFIFQYYREEENGRGNFPPRFSGLQFPNYSSELNVNALELDDSALYLCASSLVVNTDTQYFGPGTRLTVL.

The chain carries TRBV15 and TRBJ2-1; TRBD2 matches 11 bases. With 1 base clipped from V and 7 bases from J, the junction kept 9 bases outside the gene matches. CDR3 length: 17 amino acids. CDR1 LNHNV and CDR2 YYDKDF come from the germline V gene (reference sequence). CDR3 sequence (DNA): TGTGCCACCAGCAGAGTAGGGGTAGCGGGAGGGCCAAATGAGCAGTTCTTC. It specifies CATSRVGVAGGPNEQFF.

This clone was seen a single time. The gene calls are TRBV7-2 and TRBJ2-1, with 16 bases identical to TRBD2. Trimming took 5 bases from V and 7 from J; bases not matched to a gene: 5. The CDR3 runs to 16 residues. The V gene's germline CDR1 is SGHTA and CDR2 FQGNSA. This CDR3 is CASSAPGLAGGNEQFF. The DNA for the CDR3 is TGTGCCAGCAGCGCCCCGGGACTAGCGGGAGGGAATGAGCAGTTCTTC.

The V gene is TRBV5-1, the J gene TRBJ2-3, with TRBD1 identical over 8 bases. CDR1 SGHRS and CDR2 YFSETQ come from the germline V gene. Losses at the gene ends were 3 bases for V and 7 bases for J; bases not matched to a gene: 7. CDR3 length: 14 residues. The CDR3 is CASSSETGANTQYF. CDR3 DNA: TGCGCCAGCAGCTCGGAGACAGGGGCGAATACGCAGTATTTT. Full variable domain (outside the CDR3, taken from reference TRBV5-1 and TRBJ2-3): KAGVTQTPRYLIKTRGQQVTLSCSPISGHRSVSWYQQTPGQGLQFLFEYFSETQRNKGNFPGRFSGRQFSNSRSEMNVSTLELGDSALYLCASSSETGANTQYFGPGTRLTVL.

V is TRBV10-3 and J is TRBJ1-1; TRBD1 agrees at 10 bases. The germline CDR1 and CDR2 sequences are ENHRY and SYGVKD. The CDR3 is 14 amino acids. With V trimmed by 11 bases and J by 3 bases, 9 bases remained unmatched. The CDR3 here is CALTRQGADTEAFF. The CDR3 nucleotides are TGTGCCCTTACCCGACAGGGGGCAGACACTGAAGCTTTCTTT.

This sequence joins TRBV6-6 and TRBJ1-1, with D possibly being TRBD1 (6 bases). Trimming removed 6 bases from V and 4 bases from J, with 12 bases in between. The length of the CDR3 is 13 residues. CDR1 is MNHNY, CDR2 SVGAGI, per germline (reference sequence). The DNA for the CDR3 is TGTGCCAGCAGGGACAGACAAGCCACTGAAGCTTTCTTT. Encoded protein: CASRDRQATEAFF.

The CDR3 protein is CASSPLEGTYNEQFF. CDR3 sequence (DNA): TGTGCCAGCTCACCACTGGAGGGTACCTACAATGAGCAGTTCTTC. V usage is TRBV18 and J usage is TRBJ2-1; the D gene is possibly TRBD2 (6 bases). The CDR3 is 15 amino acids. Looked up from germline, CDR1 is KGHSH and CDR2 is LQKENI. Trimming removed 1 base from V and 2 bases from J, with 9 bases in between.

The CDR3 loop reads CASSPLRNSNQPQHF. The CDR3 region has the DNA TGTGCCAGCAGTCCCCTGAGGAATAGCAATCAGCCCCAGCATTTT. V and J are TRBV2 and TRBJ1-5; no clear D. V lost 5 bases to trimming and J lost 0 bases, with 11 bases between them. CDR3 size: 15 residues. From germline, CDR1 is SNHLY and CDR2 FYNNEI. The entire variable domain, with the rest obtained from reference TRBV2 and TRBJ1-5, is as follows: EPEVTQTPSHQVTQMGQEVILRCVPISNHLYFYWYRQILGQKVEFLVSFYNNEISEKSEIFDDQFSVERPDGSNFTLKIRSTKLEDSAMYFCASSPLRNSNQPQHFGDGTRLSIL.

This rearrangement joins TRBV19 to TRBJ1-5; 7 bases map to TRBD1. Per the germline V gene, CDR1 is LNHDA and CDR2 is SQIVND (reference sequence). The ends lost 5 bases at V and 4 bases at J; junction bases unmatched: 8. CDR3 size: 15 residues. In DNA, the CDR3 is TGTGCCAGTAGTTGGTCGGCAGGGGGTAATCAGCCCCAGCATTTT. Its protein is CASSWSAGGNQPQHF.

About this clone: The junction departs from germline at one end; a sequencing error may be responsible. The V gene is TRBV12-3 or TRBV12-4, the J gene TRBJ2-1, with 13 bases lining up with TRBD2. The CDR3 length is 13 residues. The CDR3, as DNA: TGTGCCAGCAGTTTCGGGGCACTAGCGGGAGGGGTCTTC. Its protein is CASSFGALAGGVF.

The chain links TRBV7-2 to TRBJ2-7; maybe TRBD1 (6 bases). Trimming shortened V by 4 bases and J by 0 bases, and 16 bases separated the two germline ends. This CDR3 region has 16 residues. Germline V gene sequence: CDR1 SGHTA, CDR2 FQGNSA. The CDR3 sequence is CASSSGVRASSYEQYF. The CDR3 coding sequence is TGTGCCAGCAGCTCAGGGGTTCGGGCGAGCTCCTACGAGCAGTACTTC.

The sample holds a few counts of this clone. The DNA for the CDR3 is TGTGCCAGCAGTGACAGCTCATATAACACCGGGGAGCTGTTTTTT. Translation: CASSDSSYNTGELFF. This chain links TRBV6-4 with TRBJ2-2; D uncertain. Germline CDR1 is MRHNA and CDR2 is SNTAGT. The CDR3 is 15 amino acids. Trimming took off 2 bases at V and 2 bases at J, with 9 bases between the two ends.

This clone was detected once. The junction departs from germline at one end; a sequencing error may be responsible. The rearrangement joins TRBV5-4 to TRBJ1-1; D unresolved. This CDR3 has 13 amino acids. Germline V gene data show CDR1 as SGHNT and CDR2 as YYREEE (reference sequence). The DNA for the CDR3 is TGTGCCAGCGGCTTCGTAATGAACACTGAAGCTTTCTTT. Its translation is CASGFVMNTEAFF.

The gene calls are TRBV7-2 and TRBJ2-1; D ambiguous. Germline V gives CDR1 SGHTA, CDR2 FQGNSA. The CDR3 has 15 residues. V was trimmed by 4 bases and J by 5 bases, leaving 15 bases between them. The CDR3 DNA reads TGTGCCAGCAGCTCTACTATCCCTAAAAACAATGAGCAGTTCTTC. It codes for CASSSTIPKNNEQFF.

This chain links TRBV4-1 with TRBJ2-7, with 10 bases fitting TRBD2. This CDR3 comprises 18 residues. The V and J ends lost 1 base and 0 bases, in that order; junction bases with no gene match: 9. Germline V gene data show CDR1 as MGHRA and CDR2 as YSYEKL. CDR3: CASSQAGRTSGSSYEQYF. The CDR3 DNA reads TGCGCCAGCAGCCAAGCGGGGAGGACTAGCGGAAGCTCCTACGAGCAGTACTTC.

The rearrangement links TRBV30 to TRBJ2-1, with 8 bases identical to TRBD1. Germline V gene lookup returns CDR1 GTSNPN and CDR2 SVGIG (reference sequence). With 2 bases clipped from V and 4 bases from J, the junction kept 4 bases outside the gene matches. CDR3 size: 14 residues. The CDR3 reads CAWSQGALYNEQFF. DNA for the CDR3: TGTGCCTGGAGTCAGGGGGCTCTTTACAATGAGCAGTTCTTC.